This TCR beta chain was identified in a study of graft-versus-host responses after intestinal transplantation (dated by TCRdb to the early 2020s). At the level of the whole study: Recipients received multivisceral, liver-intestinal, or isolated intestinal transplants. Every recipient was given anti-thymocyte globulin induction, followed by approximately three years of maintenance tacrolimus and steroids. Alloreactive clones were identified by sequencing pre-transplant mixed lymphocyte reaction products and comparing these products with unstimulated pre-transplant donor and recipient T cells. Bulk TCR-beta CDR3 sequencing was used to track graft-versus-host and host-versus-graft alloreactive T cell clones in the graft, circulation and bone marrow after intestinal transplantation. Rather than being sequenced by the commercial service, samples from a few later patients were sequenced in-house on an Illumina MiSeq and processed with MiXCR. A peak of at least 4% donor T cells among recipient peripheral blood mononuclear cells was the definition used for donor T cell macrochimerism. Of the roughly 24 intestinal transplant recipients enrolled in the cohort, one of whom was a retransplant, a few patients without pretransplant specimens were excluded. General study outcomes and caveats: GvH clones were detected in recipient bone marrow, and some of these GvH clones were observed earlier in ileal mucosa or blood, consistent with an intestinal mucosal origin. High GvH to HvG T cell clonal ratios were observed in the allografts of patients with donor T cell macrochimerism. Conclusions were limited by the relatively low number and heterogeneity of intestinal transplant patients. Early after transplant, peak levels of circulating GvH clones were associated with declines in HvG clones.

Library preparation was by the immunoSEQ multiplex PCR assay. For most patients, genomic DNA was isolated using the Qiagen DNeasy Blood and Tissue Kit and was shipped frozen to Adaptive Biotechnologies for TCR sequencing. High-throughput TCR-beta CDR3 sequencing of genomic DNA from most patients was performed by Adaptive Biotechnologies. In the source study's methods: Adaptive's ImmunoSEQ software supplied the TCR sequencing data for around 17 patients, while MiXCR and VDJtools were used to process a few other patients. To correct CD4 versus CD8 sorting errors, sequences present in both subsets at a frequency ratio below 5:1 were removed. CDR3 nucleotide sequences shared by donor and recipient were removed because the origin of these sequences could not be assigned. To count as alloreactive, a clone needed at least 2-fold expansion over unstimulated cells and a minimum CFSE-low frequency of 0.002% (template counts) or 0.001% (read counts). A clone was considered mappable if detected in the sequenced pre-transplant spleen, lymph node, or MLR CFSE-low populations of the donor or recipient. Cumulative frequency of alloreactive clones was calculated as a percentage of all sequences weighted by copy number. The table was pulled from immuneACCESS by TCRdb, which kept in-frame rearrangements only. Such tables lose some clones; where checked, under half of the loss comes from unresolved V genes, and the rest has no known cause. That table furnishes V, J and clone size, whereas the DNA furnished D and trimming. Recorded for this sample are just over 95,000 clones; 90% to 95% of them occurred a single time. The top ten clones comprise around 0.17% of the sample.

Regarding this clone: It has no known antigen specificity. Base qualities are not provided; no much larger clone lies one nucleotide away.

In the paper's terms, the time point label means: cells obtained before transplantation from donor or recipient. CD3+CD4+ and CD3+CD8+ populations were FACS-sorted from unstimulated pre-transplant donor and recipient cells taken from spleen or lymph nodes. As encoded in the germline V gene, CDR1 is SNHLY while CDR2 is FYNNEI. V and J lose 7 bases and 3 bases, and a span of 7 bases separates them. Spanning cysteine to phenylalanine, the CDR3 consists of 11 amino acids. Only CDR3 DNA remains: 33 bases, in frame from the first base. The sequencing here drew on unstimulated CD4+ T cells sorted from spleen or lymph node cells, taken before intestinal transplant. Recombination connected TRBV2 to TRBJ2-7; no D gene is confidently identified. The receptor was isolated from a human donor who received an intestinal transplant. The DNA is TGTGCCAGCATCAGGTACTACGAGCAGTACTTC. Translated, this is CASIRYYEQYF. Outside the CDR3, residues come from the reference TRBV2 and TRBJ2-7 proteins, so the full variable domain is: EPEVTQTPSHQVTQMGQEVILRCVPISNHLYFYWYRQILGQKVEFLVSFYNNEISEKSEIFDDQFSVERPDGSNFTLKIRSTKLEDSAMYFCASIRYYEQYFGPGTRLTVT.